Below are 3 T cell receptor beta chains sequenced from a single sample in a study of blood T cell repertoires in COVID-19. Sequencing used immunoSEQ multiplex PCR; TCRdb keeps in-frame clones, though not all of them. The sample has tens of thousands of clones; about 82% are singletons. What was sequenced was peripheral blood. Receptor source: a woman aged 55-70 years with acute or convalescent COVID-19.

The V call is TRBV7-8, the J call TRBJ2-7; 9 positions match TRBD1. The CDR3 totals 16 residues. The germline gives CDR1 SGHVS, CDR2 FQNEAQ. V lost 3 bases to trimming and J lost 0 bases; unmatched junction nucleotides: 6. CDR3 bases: TGTGCCAGCAGCTTTTTACCGGGACAGGGCTCCTACGAGCAGTACTTC. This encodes CASSFLPGQGSYEQYF.

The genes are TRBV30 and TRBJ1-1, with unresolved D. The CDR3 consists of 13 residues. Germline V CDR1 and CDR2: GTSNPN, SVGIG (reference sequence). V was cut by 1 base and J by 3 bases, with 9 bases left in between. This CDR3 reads CAWSAEDYTEAFF. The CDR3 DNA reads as TGTGCCTGGAGTGCCGAGGATTACACTGAAGCTTTCTTT. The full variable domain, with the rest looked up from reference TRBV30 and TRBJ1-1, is SQTIHQWPATLVQPVGSPLSLECTVEGTSNPNLYWYRQAAGRGLQLLFYSVGIGQISSEVPQNLSASRPQDRQFILSSKKLLLSDSGFYLCAWSAEDYTEAFFGQGTRLTVV.

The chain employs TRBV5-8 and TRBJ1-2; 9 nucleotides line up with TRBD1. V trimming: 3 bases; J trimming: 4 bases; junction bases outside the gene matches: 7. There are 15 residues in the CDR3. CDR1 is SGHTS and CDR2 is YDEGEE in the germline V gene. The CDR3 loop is CASSWDRALVYGYTF. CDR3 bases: TGTGCCAGCAGCTGGGACAGGGCCCTGGTCTATGGCTACACCTTC. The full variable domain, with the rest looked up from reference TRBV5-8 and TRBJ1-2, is EAGVTQSPTHLIKTRGQQATLRCSPISGHTSVYWYQQALGLGLQFLLWYDEGEERNRGNFPPRFSGRQFPNYSSELNVNALELEDSALYLCASSWDRALVYGYTFGSGTRLTVV.